This TCR beta chain is drawn from a study of chemoradiotherapy in HPV16-positive cancers. Repeated repertoire sampling spanned the course of chemoradiotherapy. TCRdb's table, derived via immunoSEQ multiplex PCR, lists solely in-frame clones and lacks some. There are roughly 39,000 clones in the sample; about 77% occur only once, and around 5.2% lies in the top ten. Between the trimmed V and J ends, which lost 5 bases and 4 bases, there was a span of 18 bases. The CDR3 extends over 15 amino acids. Germline values: CDR1 LNHDA, CDR2 SQIVND (reference sequence). This rearrangement joins TRBV19 to TRBJ2-7; tentatively, D is TRBD1 or TRBD2 (5 bases each). Here the sequenced sample was blood, taken from a patient who underwent chemoradiotherapy. This clonotype was obtained from a human donor with HPV-associated anogenital cancer. The CDR3 DNA reads as TGTGCCAGTAGTCCCCCCGGGACCCAATATTACGAGCAGTACTTC. Protein product: CASSPPGTQYYEQYF.